The present T cell receptor (beta chain) was sequenced within a study of technical replicates of blood from several donors. The CDR3 sequence is 16 residues long. Germline V CDR1 and CDR2: SEHNR, FQNEAQ (reference sequence). Trimming stripped 6 bases from V and 3 bases from J, with 19 bases between. Data came from immunoSEQ multiplex PCR; TCRdb stores just in-frame clones and leaves some out. The table lists 75,000 to 90,000 clones, approximately 95% of them singletons. V gene TRBV7-9 combines with J gene TRBJ2-3, with D perhaps matching TRBD2 (5 bases). The receptor's source is a human donor in good health. The specimen was T cells isolated from PBMCs. The CDR3 region is CASRKRGAEQTDTQYF. For the CDR3, the DNA is TGTGCCAGCAGAAAACGAGGAGCGGAGCAAACAGATACGCAGTATTTT.